This T cell receptor beta chain was observed in a study of control samples from healthy donors and cancer patients. Germline assignment: CDR1 SGHVS and CDR2 FQNEAQ. Deletions cut 3 bases from V and 8 bases from J, with 15 bases between. This CDR3 is 14 amino acids long. Here immunoSEQ multiplex PCR was the method, and the copy in TCRdb shows in-frame clones only, minus some. The sample has about 58,000 clones; roughly 89% are singletons. The source of this sequence is a man aged 60 to 69 with colorectal cancer. Sample: PBMCs. This rearrangement joins TRBV7-8 to TRBJ2-3; D not resolved. CDR3 coding DNA: TGTGCCAGCAGCTTTGGCAGCACCGCGAGTACGCAGTATTTT. Amino acids: CASSFGSTASTQYF.